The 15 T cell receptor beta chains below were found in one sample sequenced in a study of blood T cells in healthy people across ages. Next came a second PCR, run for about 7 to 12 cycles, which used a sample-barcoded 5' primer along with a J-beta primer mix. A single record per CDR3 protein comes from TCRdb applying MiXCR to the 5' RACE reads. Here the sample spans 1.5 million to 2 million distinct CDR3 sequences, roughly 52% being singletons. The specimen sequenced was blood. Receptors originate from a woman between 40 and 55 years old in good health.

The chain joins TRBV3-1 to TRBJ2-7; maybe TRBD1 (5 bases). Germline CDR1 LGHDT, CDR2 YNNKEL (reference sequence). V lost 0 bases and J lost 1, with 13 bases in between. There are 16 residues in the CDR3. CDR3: CASSQDHVGQSYEQYF. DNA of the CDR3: TGTGCCAGCAGCCAAGATCATGTGGGGCAGTCCTACGAGCAGTACTTC.

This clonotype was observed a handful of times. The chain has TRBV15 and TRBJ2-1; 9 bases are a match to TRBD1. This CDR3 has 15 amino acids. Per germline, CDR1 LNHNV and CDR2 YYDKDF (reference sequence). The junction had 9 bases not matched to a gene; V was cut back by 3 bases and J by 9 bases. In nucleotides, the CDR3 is TGTGCCACCAGCAGTGACAGGGGGGTTTGGGCTGAGCAGTTCTTC. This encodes CATSSDRGVWAEQFF.

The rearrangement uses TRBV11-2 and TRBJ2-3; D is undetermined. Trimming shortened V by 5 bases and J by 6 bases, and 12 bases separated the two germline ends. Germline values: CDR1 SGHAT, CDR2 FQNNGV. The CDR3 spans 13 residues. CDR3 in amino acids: CASSPPVWDTQYF. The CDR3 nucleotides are TGTGCCAGCAGCCCCCCTGTTTGGGATACGCAGTATTTT.

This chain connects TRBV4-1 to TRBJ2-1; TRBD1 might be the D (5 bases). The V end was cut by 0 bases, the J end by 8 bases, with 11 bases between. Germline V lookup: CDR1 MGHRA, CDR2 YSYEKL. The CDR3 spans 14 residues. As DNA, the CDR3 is TGCGCCAGCAGCCAAGATATACAGGCCGATGAGCAGTTCTTC. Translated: CASSQDIQADEQFF.

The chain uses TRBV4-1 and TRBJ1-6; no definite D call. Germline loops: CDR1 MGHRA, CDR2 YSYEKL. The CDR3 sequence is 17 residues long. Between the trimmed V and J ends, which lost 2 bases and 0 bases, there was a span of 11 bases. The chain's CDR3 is CASSQTKGSSYNSPLHF. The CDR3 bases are TGCGCCAGCAGCCAAACCAAGGGAAGCTCCTATAATTCACCCCTCCACTTT.

The CDR3: CASSQGMERRDTQYF. CDR3 nucleotides: TGTGCCAGCAGCCAGGGTATGGAGCGGAGAGATACGCAGTATTTT. V usage is TRBV3-1 and J usage is TRBJ2-3, with a possible D match to TRBD2 (5 bases). This CDR3 spans 15 amino acids. V lost 3 bases and J 5 bases, leaving 15 bases between the germline ends. CDR1 and CDR2 from the germline V gene are LGHDT and YNNKEL (reference sequence).

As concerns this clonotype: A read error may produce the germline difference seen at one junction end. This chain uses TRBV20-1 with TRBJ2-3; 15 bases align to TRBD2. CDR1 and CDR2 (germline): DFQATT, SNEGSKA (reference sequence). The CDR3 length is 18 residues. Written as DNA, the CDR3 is TGCAGTGCGCCGGGACTAGCGGGGGGCAACCACCCCACAGATGCGCAGTATTTT. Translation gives CSAPGLAGGNHPTDAQYF.

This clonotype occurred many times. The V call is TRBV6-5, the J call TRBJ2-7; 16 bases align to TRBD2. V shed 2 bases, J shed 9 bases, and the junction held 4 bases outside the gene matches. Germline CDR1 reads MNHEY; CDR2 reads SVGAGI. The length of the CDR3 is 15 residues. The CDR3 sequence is CASSYGTSGGARQYF. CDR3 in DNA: TGTGCCAGCAGTTACGGGACTAGCGGGGGGGCAAGGCAGTACTTC.

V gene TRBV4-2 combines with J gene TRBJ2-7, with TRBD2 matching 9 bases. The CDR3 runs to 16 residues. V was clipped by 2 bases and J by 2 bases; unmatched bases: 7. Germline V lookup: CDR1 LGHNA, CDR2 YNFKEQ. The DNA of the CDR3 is TGTGCCAGCAGCCAACCAAGCGGGGGGAGTGCCTACGAGCAGTACTTC. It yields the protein CASSQPSGGSAYEQYF.

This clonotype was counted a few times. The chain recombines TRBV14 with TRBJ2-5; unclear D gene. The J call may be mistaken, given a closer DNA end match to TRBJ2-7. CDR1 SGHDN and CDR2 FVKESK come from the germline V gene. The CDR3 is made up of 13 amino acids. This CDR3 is CASSPLPGAEQYF. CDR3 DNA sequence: TGTGCCAGCAGCCCCCTACCGGGTGCCGAGCAGTACTTC.

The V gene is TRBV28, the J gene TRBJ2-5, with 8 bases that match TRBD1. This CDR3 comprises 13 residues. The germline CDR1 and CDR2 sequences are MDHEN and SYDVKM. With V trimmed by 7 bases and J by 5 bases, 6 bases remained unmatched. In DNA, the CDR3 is TGTGCCAGCACCTCGGACAGGGTCGAGACCCAGTACTTC. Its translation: CASTSDRVETQYF.

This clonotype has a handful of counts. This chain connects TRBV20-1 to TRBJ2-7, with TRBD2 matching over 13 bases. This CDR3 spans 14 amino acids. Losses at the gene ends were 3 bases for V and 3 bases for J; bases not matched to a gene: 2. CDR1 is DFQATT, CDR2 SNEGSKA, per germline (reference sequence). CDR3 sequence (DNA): TGCAGTGCTAGGACTAGCGGGGGGAACTACGAGCAGTACTTC. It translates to CSARTSGGNYEQYF.

The CDR3 DNA follows: TGTGCCAGCAGCACGACTTCCATCCAGCCCTGGACTAACTATGGCTACACCTTC. This sequence encodes CASSTTSIQPWTNYGYTF. The chain links TRBV5-6 to TRBJ1-2, with unresolved D. The CDR3 spans 18 residues. The germline CDR1 and CDR2 sequences are SGHDT and YYEEEE. Trimming pared 4 bases from V and 0 bases from J, leaving 22 bases between.

For the CDR3, the DNA is TGCGCCAGCAAGATGGAGCGGGGTACGGATACGCAGTATTTT. It codes for CASKMERGTDTQYF. This sequence joins TRBV5-1 and TRBJ2-3; 7 nucleotides line up with TRBD2. The trim removed 6 bases at V and 6 bases at J, leaving 10 bases unmatched. The CDR3 is 14 amino acids. CDR1 is SGHRS, CDR2 YFSETQ, per germline. The full variable domain, its missing parts supplied by reference TRBV5-1 and TRBJ2-3, is KAGVTQTPRYLIKTRGQQVTLSCSPISGHRSVSWYQQTPGQGLQFLFEYFSETQRNKGNFPGRFSGRQFSNSRSEMNVSTLELGDSALYLCASKMERGTDTQYFGPGTRLTVL.

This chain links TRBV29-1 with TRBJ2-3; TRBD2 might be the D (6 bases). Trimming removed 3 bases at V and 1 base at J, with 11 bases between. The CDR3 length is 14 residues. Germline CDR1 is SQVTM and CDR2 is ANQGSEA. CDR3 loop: CSVDGGSRTDTQYF. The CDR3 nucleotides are TGCAGCGTTGACGGGGGATCCCGCACAGATACGCAGTATTTT.